This TCR beta chain was captured in a study of blood T cells in healthy people across ages. V lost 0 bases to trimming and J lost 4 bases; unmatched junction nucleotides: 7. The CDR3 runs to 15 residues. Looked up from germline, CDR1 is SGHRS and CDR2 is YFSETQ. Combining a sample-barcoded 5' primer with a J-beta primer mix, a second PCR ran for 7 to 11 cycles. TCRdb analysed the 5' RACE reads with MiXCR anew, one entry per CDR3 protein. Here the sample spans roughly 860,000 distinct CDR3 sequences, approximately 67% being singletons. Material: blood. The receptor comes from a man aged 25-40 years in good health. The J gene is TRBJ2-7, the V gene TRBV5-1, with 7 positions matching TRBD1. The CDR3, as DNA: TGCGCCAGCAGCTTGGGACAGGGTGTGAAGTACGAGCAGTACTTC. This translates into CASSLGQGVKYEQYF.